The 5 T cell receptor beta chains in this list originate from one sample, sequenced in a study of tumor and adjacent non-tumor tissue in lung cancer. No cell sorting was done before RNA was extracted from the tissue. The normal lung tissue was taken more than 3 cm from the tumor edge. TCRbeta libraries were built with three rounds of nested PCR, modified from ARM-PCR. Using its own MiXCR run on the multiplex PCR reads, TCRdb lists one record per CDR3 protein. The sample yields 65,000 to 85,000 distinct CDR3 sequences, around 80% seen once. What was sequenced was distant non-tumor lung tissue. The receptors stem from a man in his fifties or sixties with non-small cell lung cancer.

Concerning this clonotype itself: A read error may produce the germline difference seen at one junction end. This rearrangement joins TRBV11-3 to TRBJ2-7; D possibly corresponds to TRBD2 (6 bases). The CDR3 consists of 15 residues. Looked up from germline, CDR1 is SGHNT and CDR2 is YENEEA. In DNA, the CDR3 is TGTGCGAGCAGCCCCCCGGGAGAGGAGGCTCGGGAGCAGTACTTC. Its protein is CASSPPGEEAREQYF.

There are a few counts of this clonotype. The V gene is TRBV5-5, the J gene TRBJ2-3, with unresolved D. This CDR3 is built from 15 residues. Looked up from germline, CDR1 is SGHKS and CDR2 is YYEKEE (reference sequence). The germline V and J ends were trimmed by 4 bases and 8 bases, with 20 bases remaining between them. The CDR3 DNA reads as TGTGCCAGCAGCCTGGGATTAGCCATCCTTGGTACGCAGTATTTT. Protein product: CASSLGLAILGTQYF.

This clonotype was picked up many times. A read error is possible here, since a much larger clone lies one base away. V usage is TRBV11-2 and J usage is TRBJ2-7; D not certain. CDR3 size: 14 residues. Germline lookup yields CDR1 SGHAT and CDR2 FQNNGV. The CDR3 loop is CASSLDKGRYGQYF. Here the CDR3 DNA reads TGTGCCAGCAGCTTAGACAAGGGTCGCTACGGGCAGTACTTC.

The chain uses TRBV6-2 or TRBV6-3 and TRBJ1-5; 7 bases align to TRBD1. Germline-derived CDR1 and CDR2 are MNHEY and SVGEGT. The CDR3 is 14 residues long. The CDR3, as DNA: TGTAGCAGCAGGGGGGACTTAGGCAATCAGCCCCAGCATTTT. Translating it yields CSSRGDLGNQPQHF.

About this clonotype: This may stem from a read error, because a much larger clone lies one nucleotide away. The rearrangement uses TRBV20-1 and TRBJ1-5; D unresolved. Per germline, CDR1 DFQATT and CDR2 SNEGSKA (reference sequence). CDR3 length: 14 amino acids. The V gene lost 3 bases and the J gene lost 6 bases, with 15 bases spanning the gap. The CDR3 coding sequence is TGCAGTGCTAGTTCGGGGAGTGCTGGTCAGCCCCAGCATTTT. Translation gives CSASSGSAGQPQHF.